One and the same sample provided the 4 T cell receptor beta chains below, sequenced in a study of shared clonotypes between healthy human individuals. Measured with immunoSEQ multiplex PCR; TCRdb has only the in-frame clones, and not every one. The sample carries about 2.5 million clones, 92% recorded once. The sample consisted of naive CD4+ T cells from PBMCs. The subset was: CD45RA+ positively selected. These receptors were taken from a man younger than 35 in good health. Some clones in this sample may be carry-over from other donors' samples.

The chain joins TRBV15 to TRBJ2-5; 8 bases line up with TRBD2. After removal of 4 bases from V and 1 base from J, the junction contained 5 bases not matched to a gene. The germline CDR1 and CDR2 sequences are LNHNV and YYDKDF (reference sequence). This CDR3 comprises 15 residues. The CDR3 DNA reads TGTGCCACCAGCACCCTTAGCGGGGCCCAAGAGACCCAGTACTTC. Translating gives CATSTLSGAQETQYF.

The count of this clone is one. The chain combines TRBV6-1 with TRBJ2-1; D is uncertain. Trimming stripped 6 bases from V and 0 bases from J, with 12 bases between. Per the germline V gene, CDR1 is MNHNS and CDR2 is SASEGT. This CDR3 has 15 amino acids. The CDR3 here is CASRPTRSSYNEQFF. For the CDR3, the DNA is TGTGCCAGCAGGCCCACCAGGAGCTCCTACAATGAGCAGTTCTTC.

This chain uses TRBV6-1 with TRBJ2-1, with TRBD1 as a possible D gene (6 bases). CDR3 length: 15 amino acids. The germline CDR1 and CDR2 sequences are MNHNS and SASEGT. V lost 6 bases and J 5 bases, leaving 17 bases between the germline ends. CDR3 coding DNA: TGTGCCAGCAGCATTCAGGACAGAAAAGACAATGAGCAGTTCTTC. Protein sequence: CASSIQDRKDNEQFF.

V and J are TRBV5-1 and TRBJ2-6; no firm D call. Trimming left V 4 bases short and J 3 bases short, with 23 bases between. CDR1 and CDR2 (germline): SGHRS, YFSETQ. This CDR3 is 19 amino acids long. The CDR3 nucleotides are TGCGCCAGCAGCGGAACGACGTCGCTACTCGAGTATGGGGCCAACGTCCTGACTTTC. This codes for CASSGTTSLLEYGANVLTF.